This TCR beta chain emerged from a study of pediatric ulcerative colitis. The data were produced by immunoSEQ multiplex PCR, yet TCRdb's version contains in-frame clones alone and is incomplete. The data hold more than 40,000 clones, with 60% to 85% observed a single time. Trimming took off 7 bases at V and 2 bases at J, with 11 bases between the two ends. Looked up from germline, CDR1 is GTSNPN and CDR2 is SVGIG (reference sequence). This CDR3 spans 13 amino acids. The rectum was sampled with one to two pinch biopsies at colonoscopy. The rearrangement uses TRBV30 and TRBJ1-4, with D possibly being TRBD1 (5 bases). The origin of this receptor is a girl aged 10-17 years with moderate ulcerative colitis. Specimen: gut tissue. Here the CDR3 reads CASRRGTNEKLFF. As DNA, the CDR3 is TGTGCCTCCCGACGGGGGACTAATGAAAAACTGTTTTTT.